This TCR beta chain stems from a study of T cell responses to AZD1222 COVID-19 vaccine. In the study overall: Second-dose groups at about 4 or about 12 weeks were pooled.

To note about this clone: Its antigen is still unknown.

Produced via immunoSEQ multiplex PCR; TCRdb's table is partial and in-frame only. The table includes around 79,000 clones, nearly 90% detected once. Trimming removed 4 bases at V and 8 bases at J, with 21 bases between. The CDR3 extends over 16 amino acids. Per germline, CDR1 SGHTA and CDR2 FQGTGA. Study conclusions and caveats: Of spike-specific TCRs, nearly half reportedly target regions left unmutated in variants. Repertoires in all cases were sampled only once the peak T cell response had passed.

This clonotype was obtained from an adult in good health. The rearrangement links TRBV7-3 to TRBJ2-1; D possibly corresponds to TRBD2 (6 bases). Source: peripheral blood, taken on day 0 of AZD1222 vaccination. The CDR3 coding sequence is TGTGCCAGCAGCTGGGCTAGCGCGGAGATGTTCGATGAGCAGTTCTTC. It codes for CASSWASAEMFDEQFF.